This T cell receptor (beta chain) was observed in a study of Ad26.COV2.S vaccination and SARS-CoV-2 variants (dated by TCRdb to about 2021). A note on the overall study: Donors in the vaccine arm were drawn from COV1001, a phase I-IIa trial of Ad26.COV2.S in healthy adults that was multicentre, randomized, double-blind and placebo-controlled. TCRbeta repertoire sequencing served as the tool for gauging how specific and how broad the SARS-CoV-2-reactive T cell receptors were following Ad26.COV2.S vaccination. Ad26.COV2.S was administered intramuscularly at a dose of 5x10^10 or 1x10^11 viral particles, either as one shot or as two shots given 56 days apart. Trial participants were randomized into five groups of five: low-dose or high-dose Ad26.COV2.S given once or twice, or placebo on both occasions. Blinding of investigators to trial group allocation was maintained during experiments and outcome assessment. A total of approximately 30 samples were included in the TCR-sequenced set, comprising around 19 Ad26.COV2.S vaccine recipients, 5 placebo recipients and 8 SARS-CoV-2 convalescent individuals. Findings and caveats that apply to the study as a whole: The study was not powered for comparison of responses between vaccine doses or regimens. Substantial breadth of spike-specific CD8+ and CD4+ T cell responses was reported after vaccination. Higher spike-specific TCR breadth was observed in Ad26.COV2.S recipients than in placebo recipients (P = 0.0014). The authors noted that total T cell responses may have been underestimated by the TCR breadth and depth analyses. Vaccine and placebo recipients had similar non-spike TCR breadth, a finding consistent with the vaccine containing only spike.

The meaning of the sample's treatment or condition label: some 20 received Ad26.COV2.S at low or high dose, single or two shots; 5 received placebo; per-sample allocation not given. For vaccine and placebo recipients, the sequenced repertoires came from samples collected on day 63 after the first injection. In Cohort 1b, around 25 adults aged 18-55 years were enrolled at a single site in Boston, USA, between 29 July and 7 August 2020. Ad26.COV2.S was a replication-incompetent adenovirus type 26 vector expressing a prefusion-stabilized SARS-CoV-2 spike protein from the original Wuhan strain. In the case of this clone: Which antigen it targets is not known. No clone much larger than this one lies a single base away; base qualities are absent.

The immunoSEQ Assay was the method used to sequence TCRbeta CDR3 regions. After extraction, genomic DNA underwent amplification by bias-controlled multiplex PCR, followed by high-throughput sequencing. The source study handled its data this way. Collapsing and filtering of sequences were performed to quantify the absolute abundance of each unique TCRbeta CDR3 region. Usable DNA was measured by amplifying reference genes present in all nucleated cells, and TCRbeta template counts were normalized to that usable DNA to estimate T cell fraction. Repertoire TCRs were annotated as SARS-CoV-2-specific by exact matching of V gene, CDR3 amino acid sequence and J gene to a known reactive TCR set. MIRA supplied the reference SARS-CoV-2 TCR set, which was filtered for enrichment in COVID-19-positive ImmuneCODE repertoires so that public or cross-reactive TCRs were removed. Using the MIRA antigens, annotated TCRs were further analysed by specific ORF or by position within an ORF. Breadth was defined as annotated unique rearrangements over total unique productive rearrangements; depth was the summed frequency of those rearrangements. TCR breadth was compared between groups using two-sided Wilcoxon rank-sum tests. The clones in this table, taken by TCRdb from immuneACCESS, are in-frame only. Not every clone is retained; where verified, under half of the shortfall comes from an unresolved V gene, and the cause of the rest is unknown. The DNA was the basis for D and trimming; V, J and clone size are from that table. Within this sample are approximately 480,000 clones, with around nine tenths of them counted one time only. The ten largest clones represent 9.5% to 15% of the sample.

Its CDR3 holds 14 amino acids, cysteine through phenylalanine. Just CDR3 DNA is preserved here, 42 bases in frame from base 1. The trim is 1 base for V and 3 bases for J, with a gap of 10 bases between the germline ends. CDR1 and CDR2, looked up from the germline V gene, are MDHEN and SYDVKM. The origin of this receptor is a person aged 18-65 years who received the Ad26.COV2.S COVID-19 vaccine or a placebo. The chain is assembled from TRBV28 and TRBJ2-7; no D gene call is confident. The material sequenced was peripheral blood, taken in a trial of Ad26.COV2.S vaccine versus placebo. The bases are TGTGCCAGCAGTTTATTGATAGCTGACTACGAGCAGTACTTC. Its translation reads: CASSLLIADYEQYF.